The 3 T cell receptor beta chains in this list originate from one sample, sequenced in a study of blood T cell repertoires in COVID-19. The protocol was immunoSEQ multiplex PCR, while the TCRdb copy is restricted to in-frame clones and leaves out a portion. Of about 290,000 clones listed, 70% to 90% are singletons. What was sequenced was peripheral blood. These receptors all stem from a woman aged 25 to 39 with active or convalescent COVID-19.

Concerning this clone: Other DNA sequences in the sample encode the same CDR3. V is TRBV6-6 and J is TRBJ2-5; 9 positions match TRBD1. J gave up 4 bases and V 5 bases, and 5 bases lay outside the gene matches. Germline CDR1 and CDR2: MNHNY and SVGAGI (reference sequence). The length of the CDR3 is 14 residues. The DNA of the CDR3 is TGTGCCAGCAGTCCTACAGGGGGCGCAGAGACCCAGTACTTC. Translating it yields CASSPTGGAETQYF.

Concerning this clone: This sample also contains other DNA sequences that code for the same CDR3. The gene calls are TRBV7-9 and TRBJ2-7; TRBD1 aligns across 10 bases. The germline V gene has CDR1 SEHNR and CDR2 FQNEAQ (reference sequence). The CDR3 totals 15 residues. V lost 5 bases to trimming and J lost 1 base; unmatched junction nucleotides: 5. CDR3 nucleotides: TGTGCCAGCAGCCCGCGGACAGGGGGTTCCTACGAGCAGTACTTC. This gives the protein CASSPRTGGSYEQYF.

This chain uses TRBV25-1 with TRBJ2-7; D perhaps matches TRBD2 (6 bases). Trimming cost V 4 bases and J 4 bases, with 14 bases left between them. CDR1 is MGHDK, CDR2 SYGVNS, per germline. The CDR3 has 14 amino acids. CDR3 bases: TGTGCCAGCAGTGTGGGCGGGGAAGGTTACGAGCAGTACTTC. Amino acids: CASSVGGEGYEQYF.